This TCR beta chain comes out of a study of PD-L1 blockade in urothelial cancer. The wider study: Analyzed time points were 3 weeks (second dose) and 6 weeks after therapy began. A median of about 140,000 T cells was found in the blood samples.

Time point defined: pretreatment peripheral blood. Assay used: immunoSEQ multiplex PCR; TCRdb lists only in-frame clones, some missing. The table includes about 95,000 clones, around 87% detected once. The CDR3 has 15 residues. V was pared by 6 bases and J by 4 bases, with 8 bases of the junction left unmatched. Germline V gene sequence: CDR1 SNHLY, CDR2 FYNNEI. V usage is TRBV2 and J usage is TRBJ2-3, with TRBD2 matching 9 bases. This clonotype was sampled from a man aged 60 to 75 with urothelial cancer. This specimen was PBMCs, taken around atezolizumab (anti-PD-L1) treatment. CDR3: CASRAVSGGADTQYF. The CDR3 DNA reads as TGTGCCAGCAGGGCGGTTAGCGGGGGCGCAGATACGCAGTATTTT.